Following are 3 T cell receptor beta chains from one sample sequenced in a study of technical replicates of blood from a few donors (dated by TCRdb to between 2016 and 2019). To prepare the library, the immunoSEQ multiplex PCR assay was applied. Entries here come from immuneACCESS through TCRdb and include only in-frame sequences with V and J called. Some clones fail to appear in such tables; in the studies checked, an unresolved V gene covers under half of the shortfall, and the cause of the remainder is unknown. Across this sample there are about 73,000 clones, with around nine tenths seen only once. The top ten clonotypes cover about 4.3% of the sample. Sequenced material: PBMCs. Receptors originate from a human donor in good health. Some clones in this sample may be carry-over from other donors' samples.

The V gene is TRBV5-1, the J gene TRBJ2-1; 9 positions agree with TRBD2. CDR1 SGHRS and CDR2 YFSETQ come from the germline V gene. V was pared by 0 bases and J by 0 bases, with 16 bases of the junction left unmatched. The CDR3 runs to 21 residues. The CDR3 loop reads CASSLGSVGLAGTSSYNEQFF. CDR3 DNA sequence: TGCGCCAGCAGCTTGGGTTCGGTGGGGCTAGCGGGGACGAGCTCCTACAATGAGCAGTTCTTC.

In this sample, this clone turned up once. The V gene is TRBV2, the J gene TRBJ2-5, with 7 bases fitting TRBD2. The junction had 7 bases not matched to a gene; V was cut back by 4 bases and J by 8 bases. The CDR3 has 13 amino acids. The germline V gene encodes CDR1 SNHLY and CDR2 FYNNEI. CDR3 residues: CASSVSRERTQYF. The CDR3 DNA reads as TGTGCCAGCAGTGTATCGCGGGAGAGAACCCAGTACTTC.

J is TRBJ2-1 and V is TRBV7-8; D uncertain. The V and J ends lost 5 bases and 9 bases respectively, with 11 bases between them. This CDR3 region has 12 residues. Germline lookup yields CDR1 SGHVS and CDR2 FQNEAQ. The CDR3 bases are TGTGCCAGCAGCCCCGGAGAAGGTGAGCAGTTCTTC. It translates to CASSPGEGEQFF.